The entry below describes one T cell receptor beta chain. This specimen belongs to a study of T cell changes during pregnancy in multiple sclerosis. V dropped 6 bases and J dropped 5 bases, with 13 bases sitting between them. The CDR3 contains 13 residues. Per germline, CDR1 SNHLY and CDR2 FYNNEI. The method was immunoSEQ multiplex PCR; TCRdb's version includes in-frame clones alone and lacks a portion of them. This table holds about 89,000 clones, 94% found once. The J gene is TRBJ1-1, the V gene TRBV2; no reliable D call. The input for sequencing was peripheral blood, taken in the third trimester of pregnancy. The sequence derives from a female donor with multiple sclerosis, enrolled in a pregnancy study. CDR3 sequence (DNA): TGTGCCAGCAGCTCACCCCAGTCTACTGAAGCTTTCTTT. It translates to CASSSPQSTEAFF.